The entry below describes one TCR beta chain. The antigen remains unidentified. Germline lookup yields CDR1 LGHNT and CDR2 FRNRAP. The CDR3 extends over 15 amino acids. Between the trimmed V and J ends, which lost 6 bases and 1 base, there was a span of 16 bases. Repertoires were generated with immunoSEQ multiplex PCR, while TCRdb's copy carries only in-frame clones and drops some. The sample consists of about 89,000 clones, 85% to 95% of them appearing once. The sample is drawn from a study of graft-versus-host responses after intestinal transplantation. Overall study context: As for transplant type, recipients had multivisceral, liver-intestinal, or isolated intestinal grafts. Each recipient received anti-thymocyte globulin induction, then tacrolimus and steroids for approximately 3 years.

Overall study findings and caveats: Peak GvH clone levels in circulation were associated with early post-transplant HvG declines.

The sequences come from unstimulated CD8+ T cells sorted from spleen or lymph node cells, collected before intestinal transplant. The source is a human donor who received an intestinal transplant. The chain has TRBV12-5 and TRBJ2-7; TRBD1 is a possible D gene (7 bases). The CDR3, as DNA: TGTGCTAGTGGCCTGGAGGCGGGACAGTCCTACGAGCAGTACTTC. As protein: CASGLEAGQSYEQYF. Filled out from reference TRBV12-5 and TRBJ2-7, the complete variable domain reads DARVTQTPRHKVTEMGQEVTMRCQPILGHNTVFWYRQTMMQGLELLAYFRNRAPLDDSGMPKDRFSAEMPDATLATLKIQPSEPRDSAVYFCASGLEAGQSYEQYFGPGTRLTVT.